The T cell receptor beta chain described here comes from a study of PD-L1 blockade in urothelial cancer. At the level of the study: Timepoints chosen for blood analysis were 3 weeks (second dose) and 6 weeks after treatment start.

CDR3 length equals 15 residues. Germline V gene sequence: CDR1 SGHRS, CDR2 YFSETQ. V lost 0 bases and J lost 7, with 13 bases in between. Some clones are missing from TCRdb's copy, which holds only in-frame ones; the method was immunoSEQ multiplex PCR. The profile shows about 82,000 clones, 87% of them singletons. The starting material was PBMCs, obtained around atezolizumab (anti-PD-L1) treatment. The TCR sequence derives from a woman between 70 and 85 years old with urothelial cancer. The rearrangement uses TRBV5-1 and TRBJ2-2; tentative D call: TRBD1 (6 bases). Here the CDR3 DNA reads TGCGCCAGCAGCTTGGCTACAGGGTCCGGCGGGGAGCTGTTTTTT. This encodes CASSLATGSGGELFF.